A single sample gave rise to the 8 T cell receptor beta chains below, sequenced in a study of blood T cell repertoires in COVID-19. Generated by immunoSEQ multiplex PCR, the TCRdb table keeps only in-frame clones and is missing some. Of 200,000 to 250,000 clones listed, around 84% are singletons. The sample comprised PBMCs or T cells enriched from blood (not recorded which). The receptors were sampled from a woman aged 40-49 years who had recovered from COVID-19.

The CDR3, as DNA: TGCAGCGACATGGGACAGACCACAGATACGCAGTATTTT. Amino acid sequence: CSDMGQTTDTQYF. The genes are TRBV29-1 and TRBJ2-3; 7 nucleotides align to TRBD1. Germline CDR1 SQVTM, CDR2 ANQGSEA. V lost 7 bases, J lost 2 bases, and 6 bases stayed unmatched. This CDR3 is 13 amino acids long.

This chain joins TRBV24-1 and TRBJ1-5; TRBD1 might be the D (5 bases). The CDR3 length is 15 residues. Trimming cost V 4 bases and J 3 bases, with 12 bases left between them. The V gene's germline CDR1 is KGHDR and CDR2 SFDVKD. The CDR3 spells CATSEGGLNNQPQHF. The CDR3 region has the DNA TGTGCCACCAGTGAGGGGGGGTTGAACAATCAGCCCCAGCATTTT.

The chain recombines TRBV28 with TRBJ1-4; the match to TRBD1 covers 8 bases. The V and J ends lost 6 bases and 5 bases, in that order; junction bases with no gene match: 8. Per germline, CDR1 MDHEN and CDR2 SYDVKM. The CDR3 has 15 residues. As DNA, the CDR3 is TGTGCCAGCAGGTATCAGGGGGCAGCGAATGAAAAACTGTTTTTT. It yields the protein CASRYQGAANEKLFF.

V is TRBV27 and J is TRBJ2-1; 13 bases fit TRBD2. The CDR3 loop spans 14 amino acids. The germline V gene encodes CDR1 MNHEY and CDR2 SMNVEV (reference sequence). The J segment lost 7 bases and the V segment lost 8 bases, leaving 5 bases of the junction unmatched. The CDR3 DNA follows: TGTGCCAGCGGTCGGACTAGCGGGGGAAATGAGCAGTTCTTC. Protein: CASGRTSGGNEQFF.

The V and J genes are TRBV3-1 (or the pseudogene TRBV3-2) and TRBJ2-5; D ambiguous. Deletions cut 8 bases from V and 9 bases from J, with 19 bases between. In germline, CDR1 is LGHDT, CDR2 YNNKEL (reference sequence). This CDR3 region has 13 residues. CDR3 in amino acids: CASQVGGADSQYF. Written as DNA, the CDR3 is TGTGCCAGCCAAGTTGGTGGAGCCGACTCCCAGTACTTC.

The genes are TRBV7-8 and TRBJ2-1; D remains ambiguous. V was shortened by 4 bases and J by 7 bases, with 14 bases between the two germline ends. This CDR3 contains 14 residues. Germline V lookup: CDR1 SGHVS, CDR2 FQNEAQ. The chain's CDR3 is CASSSLPARNEQFF. CDR3 bases: TGTGCCAGCAGCTCTTTACCAGCGCGGAATGAGCAGTTCTTC.

J is TRBJ1-2 and V is TRBV5-1; TRBD1 matches 7 bases. This CDR3 spans 14 amino acids. CDR1 and CDR2 from the germline V gene are SGHRS and YFSETQ. V gave up 4 bases and J gave up 4 bases; unmatched junction bases: 7. The CDR3 loop is CASSAQGESYGYTF. The CDR3 DNA reads TGCGCCAGCAGCGCTCAGGGGGAGAGCTATGGCTACACCTTC.

This clone appeared a few times. The chain has TRBV25-1 and TRBJ2-7, with 7 bases that match TRBD1. Germline V lookup: CDR1 MGHDK, CDR2 SYGVNS. The CDR3 runs to 14 residues. With V trimmed by 3 bases and J by 2 bases, 4 bases remained unmatched. The CDR3 bases are TGTGCCAGCAGTGATCTCGGGACAGCCTACGAGCAGTACTTC. Residues: CASSDLGTAYEQYF.